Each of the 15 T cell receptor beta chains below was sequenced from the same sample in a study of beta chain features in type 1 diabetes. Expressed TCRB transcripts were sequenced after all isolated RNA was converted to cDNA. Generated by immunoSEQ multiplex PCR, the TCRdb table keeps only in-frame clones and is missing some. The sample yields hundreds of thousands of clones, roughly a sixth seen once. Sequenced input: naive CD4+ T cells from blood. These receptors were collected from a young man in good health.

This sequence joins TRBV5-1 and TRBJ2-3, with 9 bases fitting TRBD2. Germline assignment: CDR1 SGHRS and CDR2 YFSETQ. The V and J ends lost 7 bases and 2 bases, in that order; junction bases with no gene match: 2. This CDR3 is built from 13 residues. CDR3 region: CASRLAVTDTQYF. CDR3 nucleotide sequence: TGCGCCAGCCGACTAGCGGTCACAGATACGCAGTATTTT. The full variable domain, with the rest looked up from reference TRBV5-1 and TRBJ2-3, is KAGVTQTPRYLIKTRGQQVTLSCSPISGHRSVSWYQQTPGQGLQFLFEYFSETQRNKGNFPGRFSGRQFSNSRSEMNVSTLELGDSALYLCASRLAVTDTQYFGPGTRLTVL.

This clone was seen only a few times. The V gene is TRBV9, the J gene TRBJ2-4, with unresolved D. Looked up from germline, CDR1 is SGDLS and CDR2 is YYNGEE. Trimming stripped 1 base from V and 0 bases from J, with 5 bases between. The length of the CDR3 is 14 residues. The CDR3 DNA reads TGTGCCAGCAGCGTAAACCTAGCCAAAAACATTCAGTACTTC. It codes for CASSVNLAKNIQYF. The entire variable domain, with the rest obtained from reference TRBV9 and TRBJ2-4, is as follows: DSGVTQTPKHLITATGQRVTLRCSPRSGDLSVYWYQQSLDQGLQFLIQYYNGEERAKGNILERFSAQQFPDLHSELNLSSLELGDSALYFCASSVNLAKNIQYFGAGTRLSVL.

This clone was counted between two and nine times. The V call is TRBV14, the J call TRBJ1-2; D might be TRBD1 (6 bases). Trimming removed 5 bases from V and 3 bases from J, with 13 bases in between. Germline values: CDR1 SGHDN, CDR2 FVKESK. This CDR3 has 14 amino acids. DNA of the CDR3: TGTGCCAGCAGCAATAAGGGGGACTACTATGGCTACACCTTC. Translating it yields CASSNKGDYYGYTF.

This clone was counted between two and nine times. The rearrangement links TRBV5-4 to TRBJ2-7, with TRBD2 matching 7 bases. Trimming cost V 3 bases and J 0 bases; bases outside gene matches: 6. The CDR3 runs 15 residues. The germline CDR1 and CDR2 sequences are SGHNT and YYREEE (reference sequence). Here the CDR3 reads CASSSLQRDSYEQYF. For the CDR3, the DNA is TGTGCCAGCAGCTCGCTTCAGCGGGACTCCTACGAGCAGTACTTC.

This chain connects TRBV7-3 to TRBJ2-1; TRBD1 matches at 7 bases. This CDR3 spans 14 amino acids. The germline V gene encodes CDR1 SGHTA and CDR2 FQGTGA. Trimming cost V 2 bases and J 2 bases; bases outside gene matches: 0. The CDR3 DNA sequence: TGTGCCAGCAGCTTAGGGACAGCCTACAATGAGCAGTTCTTC. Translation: CASSLGTAYNEQFF.

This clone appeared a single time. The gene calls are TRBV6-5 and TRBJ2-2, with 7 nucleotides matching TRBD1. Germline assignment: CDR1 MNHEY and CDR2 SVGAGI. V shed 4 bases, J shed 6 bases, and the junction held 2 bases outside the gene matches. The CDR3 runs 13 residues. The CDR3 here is CASSSQGAGELFF. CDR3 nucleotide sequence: TGTGCCAGCAGTTCGCAGGGGGCCGGGGAGCTGTTTTTT.

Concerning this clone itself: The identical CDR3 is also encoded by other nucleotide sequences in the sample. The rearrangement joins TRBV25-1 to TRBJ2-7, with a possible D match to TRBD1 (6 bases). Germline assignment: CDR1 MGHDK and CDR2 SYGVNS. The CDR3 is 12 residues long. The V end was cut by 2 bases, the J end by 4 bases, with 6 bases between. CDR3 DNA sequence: TGTGCCAGCAGTGAAAGGGGGTACGAGCAGTACTTC. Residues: CASSERGYEQYF.

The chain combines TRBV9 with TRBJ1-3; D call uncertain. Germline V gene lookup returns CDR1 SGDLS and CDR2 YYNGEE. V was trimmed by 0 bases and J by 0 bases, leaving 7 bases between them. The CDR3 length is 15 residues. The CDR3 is CASSVDPASGNTIYF. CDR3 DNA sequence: TGTGCCAGCAGCGTAGATCCCGCCTCTGGAAACACCATATATTTT.

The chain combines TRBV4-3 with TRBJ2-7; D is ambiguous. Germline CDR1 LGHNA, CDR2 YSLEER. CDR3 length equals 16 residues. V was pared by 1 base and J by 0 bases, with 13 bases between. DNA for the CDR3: TGCGCCAGCAGCCAAGTGACCAGACATCACTCCTACGAGCAGTACTTC. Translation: CASSQVTRHHSYEQYF.

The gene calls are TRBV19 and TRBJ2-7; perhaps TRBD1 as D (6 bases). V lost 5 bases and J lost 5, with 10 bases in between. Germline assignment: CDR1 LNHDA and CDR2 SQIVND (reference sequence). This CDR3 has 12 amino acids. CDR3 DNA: TGTGCCAGTAGTCCAGGGGTCCACGAGCAGTACTTC. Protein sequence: CASSPGVHEQYF.

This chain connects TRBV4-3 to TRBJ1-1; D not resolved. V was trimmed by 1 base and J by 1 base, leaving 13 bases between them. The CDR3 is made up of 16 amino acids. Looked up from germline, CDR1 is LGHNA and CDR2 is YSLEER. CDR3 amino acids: CASSQVGLRQNTEAFF. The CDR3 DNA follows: TGCGCCAGCAGCCAAGTAGGTTTACGGCAGAACACTGAAGCTTTCTTT.

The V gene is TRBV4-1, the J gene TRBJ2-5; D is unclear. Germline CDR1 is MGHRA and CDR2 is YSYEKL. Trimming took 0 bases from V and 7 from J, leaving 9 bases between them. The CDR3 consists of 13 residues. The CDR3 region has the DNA TGCGCCAGCAGCCAAGACGGCAAAGGGACCCAGTACTTC. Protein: CASSQDGKGTQYF.

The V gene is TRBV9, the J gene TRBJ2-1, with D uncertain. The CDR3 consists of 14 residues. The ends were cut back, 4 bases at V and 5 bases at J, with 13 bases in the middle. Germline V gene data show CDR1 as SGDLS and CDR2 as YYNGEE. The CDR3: CASSPPGTHNEQFF. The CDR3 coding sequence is TGTGCCAGCAGCCCCCCGGGCACACACAATGAGCAGTTCTTC.

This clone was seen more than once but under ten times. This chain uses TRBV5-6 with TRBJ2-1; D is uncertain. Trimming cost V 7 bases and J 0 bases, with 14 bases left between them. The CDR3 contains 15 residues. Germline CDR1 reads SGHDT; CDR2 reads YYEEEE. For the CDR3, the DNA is TGTGCCAGCTACCCCACCCCAAGCTCCTACAATGAGCAGTTCTTC. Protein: CASYPTPSSYNEQFF.

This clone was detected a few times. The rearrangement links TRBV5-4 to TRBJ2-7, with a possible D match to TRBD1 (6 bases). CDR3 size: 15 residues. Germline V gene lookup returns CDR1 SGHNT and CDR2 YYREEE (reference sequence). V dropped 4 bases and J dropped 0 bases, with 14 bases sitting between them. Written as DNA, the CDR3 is TGTGCCAGCAGCCCCCGACAGGAGAGCTCCTACGAGCAGTACTTC. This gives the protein CASSPRQESSYEQYF.